The 30 T cell receptor beta chains below come from one sample, sequenced in a study of blood T cell repertoires in COVID-19. Produced via immunoSEQ multiplex PCR; TCRdb's table is partial and in-frame only. This table has 200,000 to 250,000 clones, roughly 90% appearing once. The sequencing input was PBMCs or T cells enriched from blood (not recorded which). These receptors were collected from a woman in her fifties or sixties in a cohort exposed to, infected with or recovered from COVID-19 (not recorded which).

The CDR3 spells CASSVTGSYEQYF. CDR3 bases: TGTGCCAGCAGCGTCACAGGGTCCTACGAGCAGTACTTC. The rearrangement links TRBV9 to TRBJ2-7; D is perhaps TRBD1 (6 bases). Germline CDR1 SGDLS, CDR2 YYNGEE. The CDR3 is made up of 13 amino acids. V was trimmed by 2 bases and J by 1 base, leaving 7 bases between them.

V usage is TRBV28 and J usage is TRBJ1-3; D is unclear. CDR1 and CDR2 from the germline V gene are MDHEN and SYDVKM. The CDR3 runs 17 residues. V lost 3 bases to trimming and J lost 1 base, with 16 bases between them. Here the CDR3 DNA reads TGTGCCAGCAGTTTCGGGATCAGTTATCTGTCTGGAAACACCATATATTTT. Encoded protein: CASSFGISYLSGNTIYF.

The genes are TRBV5-4 and TRBJ2-2; D may be TRBD2 (6 bases). The CDR3 covers 13 residues. V lost 0 bases and J lost 6, with 6 bases in between. The germline V gene encodes CDR1 SGHNT and CDR2 YYREEE (reference sequence). The CDR3 DNA reads as TGTGCCAGCAGCTTGGGGGGGGCCGGGGAGCTGTTTTTT. It is translated as CASSLGGAGELFF.

This clone has more than one count but fewer than ten. The rearrangement joins TRBV5-1 to TRBJ2-7; tentatively, D is TRBD1 (5 bases). V gave up 5 bases and J gave up 0 bases, with 15 bases separating them. This CDR3 comprises 15 residues. Germline V gene sequence: CDR1 SGHRS, CDR2 YFSETQ. The DNA of the CDR3 is TGCGCCAGCAGGCCCCAGGGATCGAGCTCCTACGAGCAGTACTTC. Its protein product is CASRPQGSSSYEQYF.

J is TRBJ2-6 and V is TRBV5-1, with 8 positions matching TRBD1. Losses at the gene ends were 6 bases for V and 3 bases for J; bases not matched to a gene: 8. The CDR3 has 16 amino acids. Germline CDR1 is SGHRS and CDR2 is YFSETQ. The CDR3 sequence: CASTSQGARGANVLTF. The CDR3 nucleotides are TGCGCCAGCACCTCCCAGGGGGCGCGTGGGGCCAACGTCCTGACTTTC.

The rearrangement joins TRBV5-1 to TRBJ2-7; 8 nucleotides agree with TRBD2. The CDR3 contains 16 residues. The ends lost 0 bases at V and 0 bases at J; junction bases unmatched: 5. Germline V gene sequence: CDR1 SGHRS, CDR2 YFSETQ. In DNA form, the CDR3 reads TGCGCCAGCAGCTTGGTCGCGGGGGGCTCCTCCTACGAGCAGTACTTC. Translation gives CASSLVAGGSSYEQYF.

The rearrangement uses TRBV27 and TRBJ1-5, with 7 bases lining up with TRBD1. In germline, CDR1 is MNHEY, CDR2 SMNVEV (reference sequence). The CDR3 contains 15 residues. The trim removed 3 bases at V and 7 bases at J, leaving 9 bases unmatched. CDR3 DNA sequence: TGTGCCAGCAGTTTGAGTCGGCAGGGGGGACAGCCCCAGCATTTT. Amino acids: CASSLSRQGGQPQHF.

The chain uses TRBV9 and TRBJ2-5; D is possibly TRBD2 (5 bases). Trimming left V 3 bases short and J 7 bases short, with 16 bases between. Germline lookup yields CDR1 SGDLS and CDR2 YYNGEE. The CDR3 contains 14 residues. The CDR3 bases are TGTGCCAGCAGCGGCTCCGAGCCCGGGGTGACCCAGTACTTC. Translated: CASSGSEPGVTQYF.

A single count supports this clone. The CDR3, as DNA: TGTGCCAGCAGTGAAGAGTCAGGGGCATATAATTCACCCCTCCACTTT. Its protein is CASSEESGAYNSPLHF. The rearrangement links TRBV2 to TRBJ1-6; maybe TRBD1 (6 bases). V was trimmed by 1 base and J by 4 bases, leaving 11 bases between them. CDR3 size: 16 residues. From germline, CDR1 is SNHLY and CDR2 FYNNEI.

The chain is built from TRBV27 and TRBJ1-6; D perhaps matches TRBD1 (5 bases). CDR3 length: 14 residues. Germline CDR1 is MNHEY and CDR2 is SMNVEV (reference sequence). Trimming took off 3 bases at V and 8 bases at J, with 11 bases between the two ends. As DNA, the CDR3 is TGTGCCAGCAGTTTCACTGGGGGGGATTCACCCCTCCACTTT. Encoded protein: CASSFTGGDSPLHF.

This clone was counted a single time. V is TRBV7-9 and J is TRBJ2-3; D is unclear. Germline loops: CDR1 SEHNR, CDR2 FQNEAQ (reference sequence). V was clipped by 1 base and J by 0 bases, with 11 bases between them. The CDR3 is made up of 16 amino acids. The CDR3 region has the DNA TGTGCCAGCAGCTTAGGACTGTCTACTAGCACAGATACGCAGTATTTT. Translation gives CASSLGLSTSTDTQYF. Full variable domain (rest looked up from reference TRBV7-9 and TRBJ2-3): DTGVSQNPRHKITKRGQNVTFRCDPISEHNRLYWYRQTLGQGPEFLTYFQNEAQLEKSRLLSDRFSAERPKGSFSTLEIQRTEQGDSAMYLCASSLGLSTSTDTQYFGPGTRLTVL.

This clone was seen once. The chain uses TRBV10-1 and TRBJ1-1; no clear D gene. Germline V CDR1 and CDR2: WNHNN, SYGVQD (reference sequence). This CDR3 has 12 residues. V was shortened by 3 bases and J by 1 base, with 3 bases between the two germline ends. This CDR3 reads CASSDSNTEAFF. The CDR3 DNA reads as TGCGCCAGCAGTGACTCGAACACTGAAGCTTTCTTT.

This clone was picked up one time. The chain is built from TRBV5-5 and TRBJ2-2, with TRBD1 matching 7 bases. Per germline, CDR1 SGHKS and CDR2 YYEKEE (reference sequence). The CDR3 sequence is 15 residues long. The V segment lost 6 bases and the J segment 4 bases; nucleotides outside the gene matches: 9. DNA for the CDR3: TGTGCCAGCATCAAGGGGACAGCCGGCACCGGGGAGCTGTTTTTT. It specifies CASIKGTAGTGELFF.

This clone was counted a few times. The CDR3 bases are TGTGCCAGCAGCCAAGGGCTAGCGGGGGCCTACGAGCAGTACTTC. Translating it yields CASSQGLAGAYEQYF. This chain uses TRBV4-2 with TRBJ2-7; 10 nucleotides agree with TRBD2. The CDR3 is made up of 15 amino acids. Trimming cost V 1 base and J 2 bases; bases outside gene matches: 2. Germline assignment: CDR1 LGHNA and CDR2 YNFKEQ.

V is TRBV29-1 and J is TRBJ1-3; TRBD1 matches 7 bases. V trimming: 6 bases; J trimming: 4 bases; junction bases outside the gene matches: 6. Germline assignment: CDR1 SQVTM and CDR2 ANQGSEA. The length of the CDR3 is 13 residues. This CDR3 reads CSVWTGRGNTIYF. In nucleotides, the CDR3 is TGCAGCGTCTGGACAGGACGGGGAAACACCATATATTTT.

The chain links TRBV29-1 to TRBJ2-1, with 8 bases identical to TRBD2. CDR3 size: 13 residues. After removal of 4 bases from V and 7 bases from J, the junction contained 6 bases not matched to a gene. Germline-derived CDR1 and CDR2 are SQVTM and ANQGSEA. CDR3 nucleotides: TGCAGCGTTGCCGGGGGGGCCTTGAATGAGCAGTTCTTC. Translated: CSVAGGALNEQFF.

The chain couples TRBV6-5 to TRBJ2-3, with 8 bases aligning to TRBD2. Per germline, CDR1 MNHEY and CDR2 SVGAGI. This CDR3 has 15 amino acids. The V gene end was trimmed by 7 bases and the J gene end by 5 bases; junction bases not matched to a gene: 11. Here the CDR3 reads CASMKGGGRIDTQYF. The CDR3 DNA follows: TGTGCCAGCATGAAAGGCGGGGGGAGGATAGATACGCAGTATTTT.

In regard to this clone: Other DNA sequences in the same sample also yield this CDR3. V is TRBV6-5 and J is TRBJ1-2; TRBD1 agrees at 9 bases. The CDR3 spans 14 residues. Germline V gene data show CDR1 as MNHEY and CDR2 as SVGAGI. Trimming cost V 2 bases and J 2 bases; bases outside gene matches: 0. CDR3 bases: TGTGCCAGCAGTTACGACAGGGGGAACTATGGCTACACCTTC. It is translated as CASSYDRGNYGYTF.

CDR3 sequence (DNA): TGTGCCAGTCCGGAGGGAGGAAGTCGATATGGCTACACCTTC. Translated, it gives CASPEGGSRYGYTF. This chain joins TRBV6-5 and TRBJ1-2; D call uncertain. This CDR3 contains 14 residues. CDR1 and CDR2 from the germline V gene are MNHEY and SVGAGI. V was shortened by 9 bases and J by 5 bases, with 19 bases between the two germline ends.

The chain carries TRBV5-4 and TRBJ2-5; TRBD2 is a possible D gene (7 bases). The germline gives CDR1 SGHNT, CDR2 YYREEE (reference sequence). The CDR3 has 15 residues. Trimming took off 0 bases at V and 4 bases at J, with 13 bases between the two ends. Here the CDR3 reads CASSLAERGGETQYF. CDR3 DNA sequence: TGTGCCAGCAGCTTGGCCGAGAGGGGGGGAGAGACCCAGTACTTC.

The gene calls are TRBV19 and TRBJ1-5; D is unclear. In germline, CDR1 is LNHDA, CDR2 SQIVND (reference sequence). The CDR3 covers 16 residues. V lost 5 bases and J 0 bases, leaving 14 bases between the germline ends. CDR3 region: CASSPVQDSSNQPQHF. In DNA, the CDR3 is TGTGCCAGTAGTCCGGTTCAAGATTCTAGCAATCAGCCCCAGCATTTT. The complete variable domain, with remaining parts taken from reference TRBV19 and TRBJ1-5, reads DGGITQSPKYLFRKEGQNVTLSCEQNLNHDAMYWYRQDPGQGLRLIYYSQIVNDFQKGDIAEGYSVSREKKESFPLTVTSAQKNPTAFYLCASSPVQDSSNQPQHFGDGTRLSIL.

The gene calls are TRBV3-1 (or the pseudogene TRBV3-2) and TRBJ2-7, with D possibly matching TRBD1 (6 bases). CDR1 and CDR2 from the germline V gene are LGHDT and YNNKEL (reference sequence). This CDR3 has 15 residues. V was trimmed by 0 bases and J by 2 bases, leaving 11 bases between them. The CDR3 nucleotides read TGTGCCAGCAGCCAAGAGGGGACACCGGCCTACGAGCAGTACTTC. It is translated as CASSQEGTPAYEQYF.

The chain uses TRBV6-2 or TRBV6-3 and TRBJ1-2; TRBD1 agrees at 7 bases. There are 15 residues in the CDR3. Germline V gene lookup returns CDR1 MNHEY and CDR2 SVGEGT. Trimming cost V 5 bases and J 2 bases; bases outside gene matches: 8. CDR3 DNA: TGTGCCAGCAGTCCAGGGACAGCCAACAACTATGGCTACACCTTC. Amino acid sequence: CASSPGTANNYGYTF.

This rearrangement joins TRBV5-1 to TRBJ2-2; tentatively, D is TRBD2 (6 bases). The CDR3 is 14 residues long. Germline-derived CDR1 and CDR2 are SGHRS and YFSETQ. The germline V and J ends were trimmed by 5 bases and 1 base, with 9 bases remaining between them. This chain's CDR3 is CASSGGMNTGELFF. In nucleotides, the CDR3 is TGCGCCAGCAGTGGGGGGATGAACACCGGGGAGCTGTTTTTT.

The J gene is TRBJ2-1, the V gene TRBV7-2; TRBD2 matches at 12 bases. CDR3 length: 15 residues. CDR1 SGHTA and CDR2 FQGNSA come from the germline V gene. V gave up 5 bases and J gave up 3 bases; unmatched junction bases: 2. CDR3 nucleotides: TGTGCCAGCAGCAAGACTAGCGGGGGCTACAATGAGCAGTTCTTC. The encoded protein is CASSKTSGGYNEQFF. Variable domain in full (rest from reference TRBV7-2 and TRBJ2-1): GAGVSQSPSNKVTEKGKDVELRCDPISGHTALYWYRQSLGQGLEFLIYFQGNSAPDKSGLPSDRFSAERTGGSVSTLTIQRTQQEDSAVYLCASSKTSGGYNEQFFGPGTRLTVL.

The gene calls are TRBV5-6 and TRBJ2-5; TRBD1 might be the D (6 bases). Trimming removed 6 bases from V and 3 bases from J, with 18 bases in between. Germline V lookup: CDR1 SGHDT, CDR2 YYEEEE. This CDR3 has 15 residues. The CDR3 protein is CASTYMGASEETQYF. CDR3 coding DNA: TGTGCCAGCACCTATATGGGGGCTTCCGAAGAGACCCAGTACTTC.

The J gene is TRBJ1-2, the V gene TRBV6-5; perhaps TRBD1 as D (6 bases). Germline V gene data show CDR1 as MNHEY and CDR2 as SVGAGI. V lost 5 bases and J 7 bases, leaving 20 bases between the germline ends. The CDR3 is 15 amino acids. The CDR3 DNA sequence: TGTGCCAGCAGTCCGGACAGAAGCCCAGTACGTGGCTACACCTTC. Protein sequence: CASSPDRSPVRGYTF.

The chain links TRBV7-9 to TRBJ2-3; a weak D match, TRBD2 (6 bases). Deletions cut 1 base from V and 5 bases from J, with 16 bases between. The CDR3 runs 16 residues. Germline V gene data show CDR1 as SEHNR and CDR2 as FQNEAQ (reference sequence). CDR3 residues: CASSLGGLRPKDTQYF. CDR3 sequence (DNA): TGTGCCAGCAGCTTAGGGGGACTCCGGCCCAAAGATACGCAGTATTTT.

This chain links TRBV30 with TRBJ2-2; 10 nucleotides match TRBD2. V shed 5 bases and J 4 bases; nucleotides not matched to a gene: 10. Looked up from germline, CDR1 is GTSNPN and CDR2 is SVGIG (reference sequence). The CDR3 is 16 amino acids. Here the CDR3 reads CAWQASGGAFTGELFF. The DNA for the CDR3 is TGTGCCTGGCAAGCGAGCGGGGGGGCCTTCACCGGGGAGCTGTTTTTT.

V usage is TRBV7-2 and J usage is TRBJ2-4; 7 nucleotides match TRBD1. CDR1 is SGHTA and CDR2 is FQGNSA in the germline V gene. The CDR3 totals 15 residues. The V segment lost 3 bases and the J segment 1 base; nucleotides outside the gene matches: 3. In DNA form, the CDR3 reads TGTGCCAGCAGCTTGCCGACAGGGGCCAAAAACATTCAGTACTTC. Protein product: CASSLPTGAKNIQYF.